Below, 25 T cell receptor beta chains from the same sample are listed, as sequenced in a study of human T cells and chemical hapten exposure (dated by TCRdb to about 2021). The time point label, as the study defines it: pre-sensitization, week 0. The sample's treatment or condition label, decoded: therapeutic diphenylcyclopropenone sensitization with weekly scalp DPC. Total RNA was extracted from unfractionated whole blood collected in Tempus Blood RNA tubes. Library construction relied on RACE. Instrument used: NextSeq 500. In TCRdb, the public reads were trimmed at Q25 with fastp and aligned with MiXCR, with productive beta chains retained. Rows are unified per CDR3 protein, each entry keeping the most common DNA and genes. The table for this sample lists roughly 36,000 distinct CDR3 sequences; 10% of them were counted only once. 25% to 30% of the sample rests with the top ten. Sequencing used whole blood, obtained in connection with sensitization to the hapten diphenylcyclopropenone (DPC). These receptors all come from a man in his fifties with alopecia areata. Some clones in this sample may be carry-over from other donors' samples.

This clonotype occurred many times. The chain joins TRBV9 to TRBJ2-1; D is ambiguous. The CDR3 extends over 15 amino acids. The V gene's germline CDR1 is SGDLS and CDR2 YYNGEE. Between the trimmed V and J ends, which lost 2 bases and 2 bases, there was a span of 11 bases. CDR3 residues: CASSVSLDPYNEQFF. For the CDR3, the DNA is TGTGCCAGCAGCGTGAGTCTAGATCCCTACAATGAGCAGTTCTTC.

Details on this clonotype: A much bigger clone sits one base away, suggesting this may be a read error. The gene calls are TRBV19 and TRBJ2-2; perhaps TRBD2 as D (5 bases). V was cut by 3 bases and J by 7 bases, with 15 bases left in between. Germline-derived CDR1 and CDR2 are LNHDA and SQIVND (reference sequence). The CDR3 extends over 15 amino acids. The CDR3 sequence: CASSIIFAGIGELFF. The DNA for the CDR3 is TGTGCCAGTAGTATCATTTTCGCGGGTATCGGGGAGCTGTTTTTT. The whole variable domain, filled in from reference TRBV19 and TRBJ2-2, reads DGGITQSPKYLFRKEGQNVTLSCEQNLNHDAMYWYRQDPGQGLRLIYYSQIVNDFQKGDIAEGYSVSREKKESFPLTVTSAQKNPTAFYLCASSIIFAGIGELFFGEGSRLTVL.

This clonotype was counted at least ten times. V usage is TRBV5-1 and J usage is TRBJ1-2; TRBD1 is a possible D gene (5 bases). The CDR3 is 12 amino acids. Per germline, CDR1 SGHRS and CDR2 YFSETQ. Trimming took 4 bases from V and 9 from J, leaving 13 bases between them. The CDR3 protein is CASSLGHDRYTF. DNA for the CDR3: TGCGCCAGCAGCCTAGGACACGACCGCTACACCTTC.

This clonotype was counted between two and nine times. The CDR3 DNA sequence: TGTGCCAGCAGCTCACTTGCTCAGATCTCCTACGAGCAGTACTTC. Residues: CASSSLAQISYEQYF. The J gene is TRBJ2-7, the V gene TRBV11-2; no firm D call. Germline loops: CDR1 SGHAT, CDR2 FQNNGV. This CDR3 contains 15 residues. The ends were cut back, 4 bases at V and 0 bases at J, with 13 bases in the middle.

This clonotype was seen many times. This chain links TRBV7-3 with TRBJ2-4; D possibly corresponds to TRBD2 (6 bases). Germline lookup yields CDR1 SGHTA and CDR2 FQGTGA. The CDR3 extends over 16 amino acids. The V gene lost 2 bases and the J gene lost 1 base, with 12 bases spanning the gap. The CDR3 sequence: CASSLFPGAAKNIQYF. CDR3 DNA sequence: TGTGCCAGCAGCTTATTTCCGGGAGCGGCCAAAAACATTCAGTACTTC.

There are many counts of this clonotype. The chain carries TRBV6-6 and TRBJ2-4; D remains ambiguous. The germline V gene has CDR1 MNHNY and CDR2 SVGAGI (reference sequence). The germline V and J ends were trimmed by 6 bases and 3 bases, with 3 bases remaining between them. The CDR3 has 11 amino acids. CDR3 amino acids: CASSNKNIQYF. CDR3 DNA sequence: TGTGCCAGCAGCAACAAAAACATTCAGTACTTC.

This clonotype appeared many times. The rearrangement links TRBV18 to TRBJ1-5; 8 nucleotides agree with TRBD1. With V trimmed by 6 bases and J by 6 bases, 13 bases remained unmatched. This CDR3 has 16 residues. Per germline, CDR1 KGHSH and CDR2 LQKENI. CDR3 sequence: CASSLRGQGQIQPQHF. CDR3 nucleotide sequence: TGTGCCAGCTCCCTTCGCGGACAGGGCCAGATTCAGCCCCAGCATTTT. The full variable domain, with the rest looked up from reference TRBV18 and TRBJ1-5, is NAGVMQNPRHLVRRRGQEARLRCSPMKGHSHVYWYRQLPEEGLKFMVYLQKENIIDESGMPKERFSAEFPKEGPSILRIQQVVRGDSAAYFCASSLRGQGQIQPQHFGDGTRLSIL.

The J gene is TRBJ2-7, the V gene TRBV9, with 8 bases aligning to TRBD1. V trimming: 0 bases; J trimming: 4 bases; junction bases outside the gene matches: 6. CDR3 size: 15 residues. Germline V CDR1 and CDR2: SGDLS, YYNGEE. The DNA for the CDR3 is TGTGCCAGCAGCGTAGAAGACAGGGGAGCGTACGAGCAGTACTTC. Protein: CASSVEDRGAYEQYF.

This CDR3 is CASSIQGTQYF. CDR3 DNA sequence: TGTGCCAGCAGCATACAGGGAACGCAGTATTTT. The V gene is TRBV7-2, the J gene TRBJ2-3; tentatively, D is TRBD1 (6 bases). Looked up from germline, CDR1 is SGHTA and CDR2 is FQGNSA. Trimming removed 5 bases from V and 9 bases from J, with 9 bases in between. This CDR3 is built from 11 residues.

In its sample, this clonotype was seen a few times. The chain combines TRBV11-2 with TRBJ2-1; 12 nucleotides align to TRBD2. The CDR3 has 15 amino acids. Germline CDR1 SGHAT, CDR2 FQNNGV. Trimming took 6 bases from V and 5 from J; bases not matched to a gene: 5. CDR3 loop: CASRPGLAGNNEQFF. CDR3 DNA sequence: TGTGCCAGCAGACCTGGACTAGCGGGAAACAATGAGCAGTTCTTC. The full variable domain, in which reference TRBV11-2 and TRBJ2-1 provide the parts outside the CDR3, is EAGVAQSPRYKIIEKRQSVAFWCNPISGHATLYWYQQILGQGPKLLIQFQNNGVVDDSQLPKDRFSAERLKGVDSTLKIQPAKLEDSAVYLCASRPGLAGNNEQFFGPGTRLTVL.

The chain uses TRBV3-1 and TRBJ2-3; D remains ambiguous. V gave up 4 bases and J gave up 0 bases, with 8 bases separating them. The CDR3 length is 14 residues. Germline-derived CDR1 and CDR2 are LGHDT and YNNKEL (reference sequence). CDR3 sequence reads: CASSRRFSTDTQYF. The CDR3 nucleotides are TGTGCCAGCAGCCGCAGGTTTAGCACAGATACGCAGTATTTT.

The chain links TRBV10-2 to TRBJ2-3; no firm D call. Germline V lookup: CDR1 WSHSY, CDR2 SAAADI. The V end lost 0 bases, the J end lost 4 bases, and 2 bases lay between the germline ends. CDR3 length equals 12 residues. The CDR3 sequence: CASSESADTQYF. Here the CDR3 DNA reads TGCGCCAGCAGTGAGTCAGCAGATACGCAGTATTTT.

This clonotype was counted ten times or more. The rearrangement links TRBV11-3 to TRBJ2-1; D unresolved. CDR3 length: 12 amino acids. The V gene lost 6 bases and the J gene lost 2 bases, with 5 bases spanning the gap. CDR1 SGHNT and CDR2 YENEEA come from the germline V gene. This CDR3 is CASSHTYNEQFF. The DNA of the CDR3 is TGTGCCAGCAGTCATACCTACAATGAGCAGTTCTTC.

The V gene is TRBV29-1, the J gene TRBJ2-1; TRBD2 might be the D (5 bases). The CDR3 consists of 12 residues. CDR1 SQVTM and CDR2 ANQGSEA come from the germline V gene. Trimming left V 7 bases short and J 7 bases short, with 14 bases between. DNA of the CDR3: TGCAGCGCCGGGATCCCGGGTAATGAGCAGTTCTTC. It is translated as CSAGIPGNEQFF.

In this sample, this clonotype turned up a few times. V gene TRBV4-3 combines with J gene TRBJ2-1, with TRBD2 identical over 10 bases. The ends lost 1 base at V and 2 bases at J; junction bases unmatched: 11. This CDR3 contains 19 residues. The germline V gene has CDR1 LGHNA and CDR2 YSLEER. The CDR3 DNA sequence: TGCGCCAGCAGCCAAGCGGGACTAGCGTTCCCCCACCCCTACAATGAGCAGTTCTTC. Translated: CASSQAGLAFPHPYNEQFF.

This clonotype showed up many times. V and J are TRBV5-6 and TRBJ1-2, with a possible D match to TRBD1 (5 bases). CDR1 SGHDT and CDR2 YYEEEE come from the germline V gene. Between the trimmed V and J ends, which lost 4 bases and 4 bases, there was a span of 17 bases. The CDR3 runs 15 residues. The CDR3 region is CASSRGWQETYGYTF. The CDR3 DNA is TGTGCCAGCAGCCGGGGGTGGCAGGAAACCTATGGCTACACCTTC.

This clonotype showed up just a few times. The chain is built from TRBV10-3 and TRBJ2-1; a possible D gene is TRBD1 (5 bases). CDR1 and CDR2 from the germline V gene are ENHRY and SYGVKD. The CDR3 extends over 14 amino acids. Trimming removed 0 bases at V and 8 bases at J, with 11 bases between. This CDR3 reads CAISESRSRDEQFF. The CDR3 nucleotides are TGTGCCATCAGTGAGTCCAGGAGCAGGGATGAGCAGTTCTTC.

The rearrangement uses TRBV2 and TRBJ2-3; no definite D call. CDR1 SNHLY and CDR2 FYNNEI come from the germline V gene. The CDR3 is made up of 12 amino acids. The V and J ends lost 8 bases and 1 base respectively, with 7 bases between them. CDR3 DNA sequence: TGTGCCAGCTCTCGCGGCACAGATACGCAGTATTTT. Translated: CASSRGTDTQYF. The entire variable domain, with the rest obtained from reference TRBV2 and TRBJ2-3, is as follows: EPEVTQTPSHQVTQMGQEVILRCVPISNHLYFYWYRQILGQKVEFLVSFYNNEISEKSEIFDDQFSVERPDGSNFTLKIRSTKLEDSAMYFCASSRGTDTQYFGPGTRLTVL.

This clonotype has a count of ten or more. This chain connects TRBV3-1 to TRBJ2-7, with a weak D call TRBD1 (5 bases). In germline, CDR1 is LGHDT, CDR2 YNNKEL (reference sequence). This CDR3 spans 12 amino acids. Trimming shortened V by 4 bases and J by 6 bases, and 10 bases separated the two germline ends. CDR3 amino acids: CASSPQGAEQYF. Here the CDR3 DNA reads TGTGCCAGCAGCCCGCAGGGCGCCGAGCAGTACTTC.

The sample holds many counts of this clonotype. This chain connects TRBV7-8 to TRBJ2-1, with D possibly matching TRBD2 (6 bases). V dropped 4 bases and J dropped 4 bases, with 17 bases sitting between them. CDR1 is SGHVS, CDR2 FQNEAQ, per germline. This CDR3 region has 16 residues. The CDR3 loop reads CASSSDGRGLYNEQFF. The DNA for the CDR3 is TGTGCCAGCAGCTCAGACGGGCGGGGACTTTACAATGAGCAGTTCTTC. The full variable domain, in which reference TRBV7-8 and TRBJ2-1 provide the parts outside the CDR3, is GAGVSQSPRYKVAKRGQDVALRCDPISGHVSLFWYQQALGQGPEFLTYFQNEAQLDKSGLPSDRFFAERPEGSVSTLKIQRTQQEDSAVYLCASSSDGRGLYNEQFFGPGTRLTVL.

A remark on this clonotype: Being one base from a much bigger clone, this may be a read error. The chain recombines TRBV24-1 with TRBJ2-1, with 8 bases matching TRBD2. This CDR3 has 12 residues. Germline assignment: CDR1 KGHDR and CDR2 SFDVKD. The CDR3 DNA reads TGTGTCACCAGTGATTTTGAGCGGGGGAAGTTCTTC. Amino acids: CVTSDFERGKFF.

This clonotype was observed many times. This chain uses TRBV2 with TRBJ1-5; a weak D match, TRBD1 (5 bases). The CDR3 is made up of 13 amino acids. Germline V gene sequence: CDR1 SNHLY, CDR2 FYNNEI. V gave up 8 bases and J gave up 7 bases, with 15 bases separating them. The CDR3 region has the DNA TGTGCCAGCGGACGGGGACCGCAGCAGCCCCAGCATTTT. Translating it yields CASGRGPQQPQHF. Variable domain in full (rest from reference TRBV2 and TRBJ1-5): EPEVTQTPSHQVTQMGQEVILRCVPISNHLYFYWYRQILGQKVEFLVSFYNNEISEKSEIFDDQFSVERPDGSNFTLKIRSTKLEDSAMYFCASGRGPQQPQHFGDGTRLSIL.

This clonotype has ten or more counts. The CDR3 loop is CASSLAERLSGNEQFF. The CDR3 bases are TGTGCCAGCAGCTTAGCAGAGAGGCTGAGTGGCAATGAGCAGTTCTTC. The rearrangement joins TRBV7-9 to TRBJ2-1, with D uncertain. This CDR3 comprises 16 residues. Trimming pared 0 bases from V and 6 bases from J, leaving 15 bases between. From germline, CDR1 is SEHNR and CDR2 FQNEAQ (reference sequence).

The chain recombines TRBV29-1 with TRBJ2-7; no definite D call. This CDR3 contains 13 residues. Germline V lookup: CDR1 SQVTM, CDR2 ANQGSEA. The V end was cut by 6 bases, the J end by 4 bases, with 16 bases between. CDR3 DNA: TGCAGCGTGGTTTTCTTGTCGCGGTACGAGCAGTACTTC. Its protein is CSVVFLSRYEQYF.

This clonotype has a count of ten or more. V gene TRBV13 combines with J gene TRBJ1-1; D is unresolved. Trimming pared 5 bases from V and 5 bases from J, leaving 21 bases between. The CDR3 spans 16 residues. Germline CDR1 reads PRHDT; CDR2 reads FYEKMQ (reference sequence). Here the CDR3 DNA reads TGTGCCAGCAGCCCAACTACAATCATATGGGAAACTGAAGCTTTCTTT. This sequence encodes CASSPTTIIWETEAFF.